Detailed here is one T cell receptor (beta chain). Every subset's genomic DNA went evenly onto several immunoSEQ plates. Only in-frame clones appear in the TCRdb table, and some are missing; sequencing was by immunoSEQ multiplex PCR. The sample comprises under 300,000 clones, 65% of which are singletons, and 11% rests with the top ten. Germline loops: CDR1 MNHGY, CDR2 SVAAGI. The CDR3 is 11 amino acids. Trimming shortened V by 4 bases and J by 5 bases, and 5 bases separated the two germline ends. The data derive from a study of shared clonotypes between healthy human individuals. The sequenced sample consisted of memory CD4+ T cells sorted from blood. Subset in this sample: CD45RA-negative fraction. This sequence originates from a man aged 25 to 40 in good health. The chain recombines TRBV6-9 with TRBJ1-2, with a possible D match to TRBD1 (5 bases). Here the CDR3 DNA reads TGTGCCAGCAGTTCAGGGTATGGCTACACCTTC. Its translation: CASSSGYGYTF.